Sequencing of this TCR beta chain was carried out in a study of blood T cell repertoires in COVID-19. Overall study: PBMCs, B-cell-depleted T cells, or T cells provided the cDNA or gDNA that made up the material.

Sequenced by immunoSEQ multiplex PCR; TCRdb stores in-frame clones only, minus some. The sample shows over 110,000 clones, over 70% of them seen only once. CDR1 and CDR2 from the germline V gene are SGHRS and YFSETQ. With 5 bases clipped from V and 0 bases from J, the junction kept 4 bases outside the gene matches. The CDR3 is 14 amino acids. The specimen sequenced was PBMCs or T cells enriched from blood (not recorded which). The receptor comes from a man aged 60 to 69 who had recovered from COVID-19. This chain connects TRBV5-1 to TRBJ2-5; TRBD2 agrees at 7 bases. The CDR3 coding sequence is TGCGCCAGCAGTCGGGGGGAGAACCAAGAGACCCAGTACTTC. This encodes CASSRGENQETQYF.